This paragraph covers one T cell receptor beta chain sequence. Other DNA sequences from this sample encode an identical CDR3 as well. This entry is derived from a study of shared clonotypes between healthy human individuals. Study-level background: There were three CD4 naive, three CD4 memory, two CD8 naive and one CD8 memory plates per donor.

Germline V CDR1 and CDR2: SQVTM, ANQGSEA. CDR3 length: 12 residues. V gave up 4 bases and J gave up 6 bases, with 12 bases separating them. Samples underwent the assay at deep level. Here immunoSEQ multiplex PCR was the method, and the copy in TCRdb shows in-frame clones only, minus some. Among under 1,100,000 clones, approximately 80% were seen once, and the ten largest hold 0.6% to 0.7%. J is TRBJ1-2 and V is TRBV29-1; tentative D call: TRBD1 (6 bases). This TCR was sampled from a man aged 18-30 years in good health. Some clones in this sample may be carry-over from other donors' samples. The sample was memory CD4+ T cells from PBMCs. Subset defined: CD45RA-negative fraction. This CDR3 is CSVVQGGDGYTF. The CDR3 DNA reads TGCAGCGTTGTACAGGGAGGGGATGGCTACACCTTC.